A selection of T cell receptor beta chains follows, all from one sample in a study of T-cell reconstitution after alpha-beta-depleted transplantation in children. Via MiXCR, TCRdb re-called the PCR reads, giving one row per CDR3 protein. This sample has some 350,000 distinct CDR3 sequences, with under 13% found just once. Here the sequenced sample was PBMCs from the stem cell graft donor, taken from the stem cell graft. The receptor set was obtained from a human donor who donated a stem cell graft to a child with acute lymphoblastic leukemia. Both conserved end residues are part of each CDR3. The order of the fields is D gene, J gene, V gene, clone size, CDR3 DNA, CDR3 protein. D genes are given only for firm matches. Only part of the rows carry a size: once, few, many, or a class if the clone is expanded.

>TRBD1|TRBJ2-5|TRBV6-1|many
TGTGCCAGCAGTGAAGTGTCCGGGACAGGTCTTACCCAGTACTTC
CASSEVSGTGLTQYF
>.|TRBJ2-7|TRBV7-2|many
TGTGCCAGCAGCTTAGTTACGCGGTACGCCTACGAGCAGTACTTC
CASSLVTRYAYEQYF
>TRBD1|TRBJ1-6|TRBV15|.
TGTGCCACCAGCAGAGGGGGGACAGGGGACTCACCCCTCCACTTT
CATSRGGTGDSPLHF
>.|TRBJ2-7|TRBV11-2|few
TGTGCCAGCAGCGCGGACAGATCCAACTACGAGCAGTACTTC
CASSADRSNYEQYF
>TRBD1|TRBJ2-7|TRBV11-1|few
TGTGCCAGCAGCTCCCGGGACAGGGGGCGCAGGGTGTTCTACGAGCAGTACTTC
CASSSRDRGRRVFYEQYF
>TRBD2|TRBJ2-1|TRBV6-2/TRBV6-3|once
TGTGCCAGCAGTCTAGCCCTGGGACTAGCCCCAAATGAGCAGTTCTTC
CASSLALGLAPNEQFF
>.|TRBJ2-2|TRBV18|.
TGTGCCAGCTCACGATCAGGACCTTCCGGGGAGCTGTTTTTT
CASSRSGPSGELFF
>.|TRBJ2-3|TRBV29-1|few
TGCAGCGTTGAAGGCATATTGTTGGGCACAGATACGCAGTATTTT
CSVEGILLGTDTQYF
>.|TRBJ1-1|TRBV4-2|many
TGTGCCAGCAGCCAAGATCCCGTACCTGGAACTGAAGCTTTCTTT
CASSQDPVPGTEAFF
>.|TRBJ2-3|TRBV10-2|.
TGCGCCAGCAGTGAGTTCTGGGAAAGCACAGATACGCAGTATTTT
CASSEFWESTDTQYF
>.|TRBJ1-2|TRBV11-2|many
TGTGCCAGCAGCCCCACACAGGGAAACTATGGCTACACCTTC
CASSPTQGNYGYTF
>TRBD2|TRBJ2-7|TRBV20-1|.
TGCAGTGCTACCACCGGGACTAGCTCCTACGAGCAGTACTTC
CSATTGTSSYEQYF
>.|TRBJ2-7|TRBV7-8|few
TGTGCCAGCCGTACAGGGATCCAAGACTACGAGCAGTACTTC
CASRTGIQDYEQYF
>.|TRBJ1-4|TRBV12-3/TRBV12-4|many
TGTGCCAGCACCAGCCACGACGGCGCAACTAATGAAAAACTGTTTTTT
CASTSHDGATNEKLFF
>.|TRBJ2-7|TRBV12-3/TRBV12-4|.
TGTGCCAGCAGTTTAGCGTTCACGAACTGGGACGAGCAGTACTTC
CASSLAFTNWDEQYF
>.|TRBJ2-3|TRBV7-6|.
TGTGCCAGCAGCCTCAATTTGCGAGGCACAGATACGCCGTATTTT
CASSLNLRGTDTPYF
>.|TRBJ2-7|TRBV7-2|.
TGTGCCAGCAGCTTAGACCCACTAGCTTACGAGCAGTACTTC
CASSLDPLAYEQYF
>TRBD2|TRBJ2-3|TRBV20-1|.
TGCAGTGCTAGAGCCGCCACTAGCGGGAGTGTTACAGATACGCAGTATTTT
CSARAATSGSVTDTQYF
>TRBD1|TRBJ2-3|TRBV20-1|once
TGCTGTGCTAGAGGATCCACCACCGGGACAGCCACAGATACGCAGTATTTT
CCARGSTTGTATDTQYF
>.|TRBJ2-7|TRBV12-3/TRBV12-4|many
TGTGCCAGCAGTTTTTCCGTCGGGTACTCCTACGAGCAGTACTTC
CASSFSVGYSYEQYF
>.|TRBJ1-1|TRBV11-2|.
TGTGCCAGCCGGCGCGCGCGTGGGGGGTTGGGGACTGAAGCTTTCTTT
CASRRARGGLGTEAFF
>.|TRBJ2-2|TRBV4-1|many
TGCGCCAGCAGCCAAGATTCAAGGGGAAAAACCGGGGAGCTGTTTTTT
CASSQDSRGKTGELFF
>TRBD2|TRBJ2-1|TRBV12-3/TRBV12-4|.
TGTGCCAGCAGTCCTAGCGGGAGGTTTATTGAGCAGTTCTTC
CASSPSGRFIEQFF
>.|TRBJ2-3|TRBV20-1|few
TGCAGTGCTGTGGAGCGGCCCCTGGTAGCAGATACGCAGTATTTT
CSAVERPLVADTQYF
>TRBD2|TRBJ2-1|TRBV10-3|.
TGTGCCATCAAAGGACAGGGGACTAGCGGACTGAGCTCCTACAATGAGCAGTTCTTC
CAIKGQGTSGLSSYNEQFF
>.|TRBJ2-3|TRBV15|many
TGTGCCACCAGCCCCTCTCGGGAGCGTTCCACAGATACGCAGTATTTT
CATSPSRERSTDTQYF
>.|TRBJ2-7|TRBV7-9|few
TGTGCCAGCAGCCCCCAGCACGAGCAGTACTTC
CASSPQHEQYF
>TRBD2|TRBJ2-7|TRBV7-3|.
TGTGCCAGCAGCTTAGGAGGTCCAGCGGGGGCCTACGAGCAGTACTTC
CASSLGGPAGAYEQYF
>.|TRBJ2-1|TRBV5-1|.
TGCGCCAGCAGCTTGGCCGGGGGCTGGGACAATGAGCAGTTCTTC
CASSLAGGWDNEQFF
>TRBD1|TRBJ1-3|TRBV12-3/TRBV12-4|many
TGTGCCAGCAGTTCCTTGACAGGGCGGTTTAACTCTGGAAACACCATATATTTT
CASSSLTGRFNSGNTIYF
>TRBD2|TRBJ2-7|TRBV7-9|.
TGTGCCAGCAGCCAAAGGGTAGCGGGAGGGACCTACGAGCAGTACTTC
CASSQRVAGGTYEQYF
>TRBD1|TRBJ1-6|TRBV6-5|many
TGTGCCAGCAGTCAGGGACAGGGACGCTCCTATAATTCACCCCTCCACTTT
CASSQGQGRSYNSPLHF
>.|TRBJ1-2|TRBV9|many
TGTGCCAGCAGCGTCGAGCCACAGGGAGTGGCTGGCTACACCTTC
CASSVEPQGVAGYTF
>.|TRBJ2-7|TRBV2|few
TGTGCCAGCACACGGGACGCCGGTTACGAGCAGTACTTC
CASTRDAGYEQYF
>TRBD1|TRBJ2-7|TRBV7-8|many
TGTGCCAGCAGCTTAAGGATGGGACAGGGCCACTTC
CASSLRMGQGHF
>.|TRBJ1-1|TRBV15|many
TGTGCCACCAGCAGAGATGAGGGTACGAACACTGAAGCTTTCTTT
CATSRDEGTNTEAFF
>.|TRBJ1-4|TRBV2|few
TGTGCCAGCAGTGAACAGGGGACAACTAATGAAAAACTGTTTTTT
CASSEQGTTNEKLFF
>.|TRBJ1-4|TRBV20-1|.
TGCAGTGTCCAGGGGTTTAATGAAAAACTGTTTTTT
CSVQGFNEKLFF